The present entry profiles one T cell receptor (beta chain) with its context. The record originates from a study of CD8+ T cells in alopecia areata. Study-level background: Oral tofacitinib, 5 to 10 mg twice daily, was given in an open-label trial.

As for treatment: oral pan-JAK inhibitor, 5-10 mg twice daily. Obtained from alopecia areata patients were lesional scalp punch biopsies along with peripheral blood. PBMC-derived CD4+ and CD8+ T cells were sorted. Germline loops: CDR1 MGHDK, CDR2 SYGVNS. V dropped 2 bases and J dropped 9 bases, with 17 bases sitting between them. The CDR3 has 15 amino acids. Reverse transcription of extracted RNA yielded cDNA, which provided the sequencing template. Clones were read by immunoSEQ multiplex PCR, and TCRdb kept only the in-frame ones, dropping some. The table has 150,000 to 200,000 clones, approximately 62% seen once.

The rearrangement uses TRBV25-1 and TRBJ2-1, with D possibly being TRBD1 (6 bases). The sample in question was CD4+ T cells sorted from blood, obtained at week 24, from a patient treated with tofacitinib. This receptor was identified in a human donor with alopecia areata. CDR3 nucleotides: TGTGCCAGCAGTGAACAGGCTCAACAGGGCGCTGAGCAGTTCTTC. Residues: CASSEQAQQGAEQFF.